This entry lists 10 T cell receptor beta chains sequenced from one sample in a study of blood T cell repertoires in COVID-19. The method was immunoSEQ multiplex PCR; TCRdb's version includes in-frame clones alone and lacks a portion of them. The repertoire includes 200,000 or so clones, 80% to 85% of them detected once, and around 3% sits in the top ten. Sequencing used peripheral blood. The source of these receptors is a woman in her thirties who had recovered from COVID-19.

This chain joins TRBV3-1 (or the pseudogene TRBV3-2) and TRBJ2-7, with D uncertain. Per the germline V gene, CDR1 is LGHDT and CDR2 is YNNKEL (reference sequence). Trimming cost V 2 bases and J 2 bases, with 13 bases left between them. This CDR3 is 15 amino acids long. The CDR3 protein is CASSQRGEVPYEQYF. The CDR3, as DNA: TGTGCCAGCAGCCAAAGAGGTGAGGTGCCCTACGAGCAGTACTTC.

The chain has TRBV15 and TRBJ2-5; 9 bases map to TRBD2. The CDR3 extends over 18 amino acids. Trimming cost V 5 bases and J 5 bases; bases outside gene matches: 18. Germline V CDR1 and CDR2: LNHNV, YYDKDF (reference sequence). Here the CDR3 reads CATSPGGSGSGFRETQYF. As DNA, the CDR3 is TGTGCCACCAGCCCAGGGGGTAGCGGGAGCGGGTTTAGGGAGACCCAGTACTTC.

The rearrangement links TRBV7-9 to TRBJ2-5; 10 bases align to TRBD2. Germline lookup yields CDR1 SEHNR and CDR2 FQNEAQ (reference sequence). There are 16 residues in the CDR3. V gave up 5 bases and J gave up 0 bases; unmatched junction bases: 6. The DNA for the CDR3 is TGTGCCAGCAGCGACACTAGCGGGAAAGACCAAGAGACCCAGTACTTC. This encodes CASSDTSGKDQETQYF.

The chain combines TRBV21-1 with TRBJ2-3; the table's D call of TRBD2 was not tested on the DNA. TRBV21-1 is a pseudogene. The CDR3 loop spans 16 amino acids. The CDR3 protein is CASSKALSGATDTQYF. In DNA, the CDR3 is TGTGCCAGCAGCAAAGCGCTGAGCGGGGCCACAGATACGCAGTATTTT.

The gene calls are TRBV29-1 and TRBJ2-7; TRBD2 agrees at 9 bases. Germline V lookup: CDR1 SQVTM, CDR2 ANQGSEA. Trimming at V came to 7 bases and at J to 1 base, leaving 14 bases not matched to a gene. This CDR3 is built from 16 residues. CDR3 bases: TGCAGCGCTGGAGACTCCGGGACTAGCCCGTCCTACGAGCAGTACTTC. Translating gives CSAGDSGTSPSYEQYF.

V usage is TRBV6-9 and J usage is TRBJ2-2, with TRBD2 identical over 10 bases. The germline V gene has CDR1 MNHGY and CDR2 SVAAGI. V trimming: 4 bases; J trimming: 4 bases; junction bases outside the gene matches: 12. There are 18 residues in the CDR3. Here the CDR3 DNA reads TGTGCCAGCAGTTTCGCGACTAGCGGGCCCAAGGGCACCGGGGAGCTGTTTTTT. As protein: CASSFATSGPKGTGELFF.

This chain links TRBV7-3 with TRBJ1-4, with D uncertain. This CDR3 is built from 14 residues. The ends were cut back, 3 bases at V and 2 bases at J, with 7 bases in the middle. Germline CDR1 and CDR2: SGHTA and FQGTGA. In DNA form, the CDR3 reads TGTGCCAGCAGCTTCAGGAGGACTAATGAAAAACTGTTTTTT. This gives the protein CASSFRRTNEKLFF.

The genes are TRBV7-3 and TRBJ2-1; TRBD2 aligns across 8 bases. Losses at the gene ends were 2 bases for V and 7 bases for J; bases not matched to a gene: 4. In germline, CDR1 is SGHTA, CDR2 FQGTGA. This CDR3 has 14 residues. This CDR3 reads CASSLDREGNEQFF. In DNA, the CDR3 is TGTGCCAGCAGCTTAGACCGGGAGGGGAATGAGCAGTTCTTC. The full variable domain, with the rest looked up from reference TRBV7-3 and TRBJ2-1, is GAGVSQTPSNKVTEKGKYVELRCDPISGHTALYWYRQSLGQGPEFLIYFQGTGAADDSGLPNDRFFAVRPEGSVSTLKIQRTERGDSAVYLCASSLDREGNEQFFGPGTRLTVL.

The CDR3 nucleotides read TGTGCCACCAGTGATCCAGGTACACCCACTGAAGCTTTCTTT. Protein product: CATSDPGTPTEAFF. The gene calls are TRBV24-1 and TRBJ1-1; D ambiguous. The CDR3 is 14 residues long. V was trimmed by 3 bases and J by 4 bases, leaving 11 bases between them. Germline loops: CDR1 KGHDR, CDR2 SFDVKD.

The chain couples TRBV6-1 to TRBJ1-5, with D maybe TRBD1 (6 bases). The CDR3 is made up of 17 amino acids. Looked up from germline, CDR1 is MNHNS and CDR2 is SASEGT. V dropped 0 bases and J dropped 7 bases, with 19 bases sitting between them. Here the CDR3 reads CASSEALPQGPRQPQHF. In nucleotides, the CDR3 is TGTGCCAGCAGTGAAGCGCTTCCACAGGGACCGAGGCAGCCCCAGCATTTT.